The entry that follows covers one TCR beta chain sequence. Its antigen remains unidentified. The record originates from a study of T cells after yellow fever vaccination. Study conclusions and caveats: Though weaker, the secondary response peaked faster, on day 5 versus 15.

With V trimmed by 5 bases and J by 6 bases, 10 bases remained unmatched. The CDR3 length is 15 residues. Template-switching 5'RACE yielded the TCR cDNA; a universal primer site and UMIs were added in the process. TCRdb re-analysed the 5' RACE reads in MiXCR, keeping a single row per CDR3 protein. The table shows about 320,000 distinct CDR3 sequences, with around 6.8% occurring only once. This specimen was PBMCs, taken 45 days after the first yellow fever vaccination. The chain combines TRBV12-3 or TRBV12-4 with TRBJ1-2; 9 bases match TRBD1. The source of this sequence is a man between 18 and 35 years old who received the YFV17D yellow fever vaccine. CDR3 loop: CASSEGDRVVDGYTF. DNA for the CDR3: TGTGCCAGCAGTGAAGGGGACAGGGTCGTTGATGGCTACACCTTC.